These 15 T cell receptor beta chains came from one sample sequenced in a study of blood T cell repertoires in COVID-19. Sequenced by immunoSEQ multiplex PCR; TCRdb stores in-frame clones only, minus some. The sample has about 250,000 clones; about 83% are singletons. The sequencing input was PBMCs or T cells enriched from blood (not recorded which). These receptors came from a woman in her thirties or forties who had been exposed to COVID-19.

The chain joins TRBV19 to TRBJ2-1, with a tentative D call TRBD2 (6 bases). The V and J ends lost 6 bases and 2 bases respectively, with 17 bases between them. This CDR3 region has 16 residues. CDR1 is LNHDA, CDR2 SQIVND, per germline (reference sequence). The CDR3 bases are TGTGCCAGTAGAATGGGAGGAGGTGGCCCCTACAATGAGCAGTTCTTC. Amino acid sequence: CASRMGGGGPYNEQFF.

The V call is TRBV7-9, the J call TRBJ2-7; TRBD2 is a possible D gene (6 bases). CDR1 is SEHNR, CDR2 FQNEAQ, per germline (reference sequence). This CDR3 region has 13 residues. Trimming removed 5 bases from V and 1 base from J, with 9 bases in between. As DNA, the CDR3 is TGTGCCAGCAGCCCTAGCGCATCCTACGAGCAGTACTTC. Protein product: CASSPSASYEQYF.

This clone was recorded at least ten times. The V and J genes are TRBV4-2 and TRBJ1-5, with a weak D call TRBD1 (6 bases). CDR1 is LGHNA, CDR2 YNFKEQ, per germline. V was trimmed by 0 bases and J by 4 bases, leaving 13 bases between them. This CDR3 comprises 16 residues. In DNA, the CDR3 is TGTGCCAGCAGCCAAGAGGGGCGGCAGGGGAATCAGCCCCAGCATTTT. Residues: CASSQEGRQGNQPQHF.

The DNA of the CDR3 is TGTGCCATCAGAACAGGGCCCGCTAACTATGGCTACACCTTC. Protein: CAIRTGPANYGYTF. The V call is TRBV10-3, the J call TRBJ1-2; maybe TRBD1 (6 bases). This CDR3 comprises 14 residues. Per the germline V gene, CDR1 is ENHRY and CDR2 is SYGVKD. V lost 6 bases, J lost 0 bases, and 11 bases lay in between.

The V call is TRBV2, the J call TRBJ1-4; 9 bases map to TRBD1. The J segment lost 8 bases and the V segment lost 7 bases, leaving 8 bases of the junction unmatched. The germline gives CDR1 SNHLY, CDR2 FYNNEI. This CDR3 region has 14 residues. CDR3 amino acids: CASTSDRGWEKLFF. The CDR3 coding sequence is TGTGCCAGCACCTCAGACAGGGGGTGGGAAAAACTGTTTTTT.

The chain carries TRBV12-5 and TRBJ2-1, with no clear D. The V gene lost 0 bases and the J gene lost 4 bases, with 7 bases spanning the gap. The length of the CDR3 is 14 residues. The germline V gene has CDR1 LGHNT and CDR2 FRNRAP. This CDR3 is CASGLVRAYNEQFF. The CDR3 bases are TGTGCTAGTGGTTTGGTACGCGCATACAATGAGCAGTTCTTC.

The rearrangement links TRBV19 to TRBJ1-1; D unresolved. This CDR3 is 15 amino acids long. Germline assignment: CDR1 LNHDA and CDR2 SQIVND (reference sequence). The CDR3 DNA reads TGTGCTACTCGGCGGGGTGTTGAACGCGGGACTGAAGCTTTCTTT. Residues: CATRRGVERGTEAFF.

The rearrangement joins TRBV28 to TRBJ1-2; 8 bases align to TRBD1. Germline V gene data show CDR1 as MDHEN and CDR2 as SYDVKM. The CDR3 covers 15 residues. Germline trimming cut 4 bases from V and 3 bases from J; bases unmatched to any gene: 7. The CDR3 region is CASSSPGGADYGYTF. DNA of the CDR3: TGTGCCAGCAGTTCCCCAGGGGGCGCCGACTATGGCTACACCTTC.

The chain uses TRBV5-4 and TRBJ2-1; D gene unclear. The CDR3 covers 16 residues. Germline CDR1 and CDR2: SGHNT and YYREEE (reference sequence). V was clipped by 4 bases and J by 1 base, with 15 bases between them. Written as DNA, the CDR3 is TGTGCCAGCAGCACCCCGGCGGCGCAATCCTACAATGAGCAGTTCTTC. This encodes CASSTPAAQSYNEQFF.

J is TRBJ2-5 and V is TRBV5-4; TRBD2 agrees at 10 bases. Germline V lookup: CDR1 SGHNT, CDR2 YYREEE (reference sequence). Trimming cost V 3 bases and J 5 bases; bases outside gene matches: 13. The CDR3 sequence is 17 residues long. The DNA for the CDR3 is TGTGCCAGCAGCTCGGCTAGCGGGGGCCCCGTGAAGGAGACCCAGTACTTC. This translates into CASSSASGGPVKETQYF.

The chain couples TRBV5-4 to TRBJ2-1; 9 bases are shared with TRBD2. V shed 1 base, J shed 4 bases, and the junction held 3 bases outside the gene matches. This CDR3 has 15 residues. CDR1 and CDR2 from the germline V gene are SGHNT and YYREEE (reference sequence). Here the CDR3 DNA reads TGTGCCAGCAGCTTGACGCGGGGGGGGTACAATGAGCAGTTCTTC. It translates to CASSLTRGGYNEQFF.

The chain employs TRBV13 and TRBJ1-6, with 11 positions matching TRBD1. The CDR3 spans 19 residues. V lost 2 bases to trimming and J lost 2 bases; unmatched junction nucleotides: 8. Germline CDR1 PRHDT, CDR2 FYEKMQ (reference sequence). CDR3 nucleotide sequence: TGTGCCAGCAGCTTACGTCGGACAGGGGGCGTCCCCTATAATTCACCCCTCCACTTT. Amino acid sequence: CASSLRRTGGVPYNSPLHF.

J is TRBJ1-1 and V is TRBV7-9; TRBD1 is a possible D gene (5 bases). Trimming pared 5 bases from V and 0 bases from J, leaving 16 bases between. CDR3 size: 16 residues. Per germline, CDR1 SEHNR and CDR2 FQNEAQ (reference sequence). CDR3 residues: CASSAPGGAMNTEAFF. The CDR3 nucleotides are TGTGCCAGCAGCGCCCCGGGGGGAGCCATGAACACTGAAGCTTTCTTT.

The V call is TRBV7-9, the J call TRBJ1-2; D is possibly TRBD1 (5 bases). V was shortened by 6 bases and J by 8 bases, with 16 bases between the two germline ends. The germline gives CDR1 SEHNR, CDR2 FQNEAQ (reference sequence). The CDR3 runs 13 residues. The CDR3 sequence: CASSFAGAGGYTF. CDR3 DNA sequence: TGTGCCAGCAGTTTCGCCGGGGCGGGAGGCTACACCTTC.

The CDR3 sequence: CASSFYTPPRPGGYTF. Here the CDR3 DNA reads TGTGCCAGCAGTTTCTATACCCCACCTAGGCCCGGTGGCTACACCTTC. The chain is built from TRBV28 and TRBJ1-2; D ambiguous. Germline assignment: CDR1 MDHEN and CDR2 SYDVKM. There are 16 residues in the CDR3. The V gene lost 3 bases and the J gene lost 7 bases, with 21 bases spanning the gap.